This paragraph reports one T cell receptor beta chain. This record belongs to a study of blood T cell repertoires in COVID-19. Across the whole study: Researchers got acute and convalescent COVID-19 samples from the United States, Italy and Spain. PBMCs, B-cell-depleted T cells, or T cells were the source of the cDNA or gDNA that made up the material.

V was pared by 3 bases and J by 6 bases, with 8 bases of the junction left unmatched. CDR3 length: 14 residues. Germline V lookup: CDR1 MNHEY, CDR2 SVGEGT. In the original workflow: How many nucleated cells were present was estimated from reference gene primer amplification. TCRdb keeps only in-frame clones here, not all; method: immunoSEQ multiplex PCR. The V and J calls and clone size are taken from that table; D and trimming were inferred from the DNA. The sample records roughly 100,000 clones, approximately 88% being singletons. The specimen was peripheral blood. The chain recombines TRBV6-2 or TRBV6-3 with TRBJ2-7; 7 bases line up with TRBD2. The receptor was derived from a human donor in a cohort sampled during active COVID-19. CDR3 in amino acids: CASSYGTTRSEQYF. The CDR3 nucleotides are TGTGCCAGCAGTTATGGGACTACCCGTTCCGAGCAGTACTTC.